The clone carrying this TCR beta chain was recorded many times. With a J-beta primer mix and a sample-barcoded 5' primer, a second PCR ran roughly 6 to 11 cycles. MiXCR was run by TCRdb on the 5' RACE reads, yielding one entry per CDR3 protein. The sample lists about 930,000 distinct CDR3 sequences, about 29% occurring once. This specimen belongs to a study of blood T cells in healthy people across ages. Germline CDR1 and CDR2: DFQATT and SNEGSKA (reference sequence). The CDR3 extends over 18 amino acids. V dropped 0 bases and J dropped 0 bases, with 15 bases sitting between them. Collection of around 9.3 milliliters of peripheral blood was performed for each donor. The same sample was also used in a study of T cells of mothers and their children. That study adds: The people who donated were a few healthy Caucasian mothers and their six children. Related mother-child pairs showed slightly, non-significantly higher overlap than unrelated pairs. There was no detection of any persistent microchimeric T cell clones.

The sequenced material came from blood. This sequence originates from a woman between 35 and 50 years old in good health. The chain recombines TRBV20-1 with TRBJ2-6, with a tentative D call TRBD1 (5 bases). This CDR3 is CSARDPTEESSGANVLTF. CDR3 nucleotide sequence: TGCAGTGCTAGAGATCCGACAGAAGAAAGCTCTGGGGCCAACGTCCTGACTTTC.